These 24 T cell receptor beta chains came from one sample sequenced in a study of T cells in women clearing cervical HPV infection. TCRdb's table, derived via immunoSEQ multiplex PCR, lists solely in-frame clones and lacks some. Its clone listing holds some 43,000 clones. Sequencing input: blood buffy coat. The receptors were sampled from a woman aged 18 to 75 with a cervical HPV16 infection that either progressed to CIN3+ or cleared (not recorded which).

Concerning this clone: With the read ending 3 residues before the CDR3 end, the germline J gene is used to fill in that end. The chain employs TRBV5-1 and TRBJ2-4; D perhaps matches TRBD1 (7 bases). V was clipped by 3 bases and J by 9 bases, with 13 bases between them. Germline V CDR1 and CDR2: SGHRS, YFSETQ. The CDR3 extends over 13 amino acids. This CDR3 is CASSSQGGAIQYF. CDR3 bases read: TGCGCCAGCAGCTCCCAGGGGGGAGCCATT. Using reference TRBV5-1 and TRBJ2-4 for the parts outside the CDR3, the full variable domain is KAGVTQTPRYLIKTRGQQVTLSCSPISGHRSVSWYQQTPGQGLQFLFEYFSETQRNKGNFPGRFSGRQFSNSRSEMNVSTLELGDSALYLCASSSQGGAIQYFGAGTRLSVL.

A word on this clone: The DNA ends 3 residues before the CDR3 does, and the rest of the CDR3 is filled in from the germline J gene. The J gene is TRBJ2-1, the V gene TRBV5-1; 10 bases line up with TRBD1. Germline V CDR1 and CDR2: SGHRS, YFSETQ. The junction had 2 bases not matched to a gene; V was cut back by 0 bases and J by 2 bases. The CDR3 covers 16 residues. CDR3 amino acids: CASSLGTGGTYNEQFF. The part of the CDR3 DNA that was read is TGCGCCAGCAGCTTGGGGACAGGGGGAACCTACAATGAG.

As for this clone: The read finishes 3 residues shy of the CDR3 end, and the germline J gene is used to complete it. V is TRBV5-1 and J is TRBJ2-7; TRBD1 agrees at 11 bases. V shed 0 bases and J 6 bases; nucleotides not matched to a gene: 2. Germline V gene data show CDR1 as SGHRS and CDR2 as YFSETQ. The CDR3 sequence is 14 residues long. CDR3 DNA (partial): TGCGCCAGCAGCTTGGAGGGACAGGGGGTCGAG. Its protein is CASSLEGQGVE. Given in full, the CDR3 is CASSLEGQGVEQYF.

Regarding this clone: Sequencing ends 3 residues short of the CDR3 end; the germline J gene provides the rest. The chain recombines TRBV5-5 with TRBJ2-3; 9 nucleotides line up with TRBD1. The V and J ends lost 3 bases and 4 bases, in that order; junction bases with no gene match: 3. Germline V gene sequence: CDR1 SGHKS, CDR2 YYEKEE (reference sequence). This CDR3 comprises 14 residues. The covered CDR3 bases are TGTGCCAGCAGCTCCGGGACAGGGCCAGATACG. This codes for CASSSGTGPDT. The CDR3 in its entirety is CASSSGTGPDTQYF. The entire variable domain, with the rest obtained from reference TRBV5-5 and TRBJ2-3, is as follows: DAGVTQSPTHLIKTRGQQVTLRCSPISGHKSVSWYQQVLGQGPQFIFQYYEKEERGRGNFPDRFSARQFPNYSSELNVNALLLGDSALYLCASSSGTGPDTQYFGPGTRLTVL.

Comment on this clone: The read is 3 residues too short to cover the CDR3 end, so that end is filled in from the germline J gene. The rearrangement joins TRBV7-8 to TRBJ1-3; D is perhaps TRBD1 (6 bases). Trimming cost V 0 bases and J 3 bases, with 9 bases left between them. In germline, CDR1 is SGHVS, CDR2 FQNEAQ. The CDR3 totals 15 residues. Partial CDR3 DNA: TGTGCCAGCAGCTTAGCTACAGGGATTGGAAACACC. Protein: CASSLATGIGNT. The complete CDR3 sequence is CASSLATGIGNTIYF.

About this clone: From the germline J gene comes the end of the CDR3, since the read stops 3 residues before it. The chain employs TRBV12-3 or TRBV12-4 and TRBJ1-2; D gene unclear. The length of the CDR3 is 12 residues. V shed 8 bases and J shed 3 bases, with 10 bases lying between them. The covered CDR3 bases are TGTGCCAGCCAGAGCGGGTACTATGGC. Its translation: CASQSGYYG. The CDR3 in its entirety is CASQSGYYGYTF.

To note about this clone: The read terminates 3 residues ahead of where the CDR3 ends, so the germline J gene completes it. The V call is TRBV5-6, the J call TRBJ2-7; a weak D match, TRBD2 (6 bases). The CDR3 has 15 residues. Trimming cost V 6 bases and J 0 bases, with 16 bases left between them. Germline V gene lookup returns CDR1 SGHDT and CDR2 YYEEEE. CDR3 residues: CASTLWGVFSYEQYF. The CDR3 bases that were read are TGTGCCAGCACTTTATGGGGGGTCTTCTCCTACGAG.

The sequenced part of the CDR3 DNA is TGTGCCAGCAGTGAAGAGAGGGGCCCTGGCGAG. It translates to CASSEERGPGE. The CDR3 as a whole reads CASSEERGPGEQYF. J is TRBJ2-7 and V is TRBV6-1; D possibly matches TRBD1 or TRBD2 (5 bases each). The read stops 3 residues short of the end of the CDR3; the missing end is completed from the germline J gene. CDR3 length: 14 residues. V was shortened by 1 base and J by 6 bases, with 13 bases between the two germline ends. The germline V gene encodes CDR1 MNHNS and CDR2 SASEGT.

With respect to this clone: The CDR3 is cut off 3 residues early in the read; its end comes from the germline J gene. V and J are TRBV20-1 and TRBJ2-1; 9 positions match TRBD2. V was clipped by 5 bases and J by 4 bases; unmatched bases: 15. This CDR3 has 17 amino acids. Looked up from germline, CDR1 is DFQATT and CDR2 is SNEGSKA (reference sequence). The sequenced part of the CDR3 DNA is TGCAGTGCTGAAAGATATAGCGGGGGAGCGGGGTACAATGAG. As protein: CSAERYSGGAGYNE. The full CDR3 protein reads CSAERYSGGAGYNEQFF.

Notes on this clone: The sequenced fragment ends 3 residues before the CDR3 boundary, so the rest is inferred from the germline J gene. This rearrangement joins TRBV5-1 to TRBJ2-2; 7 positions agree with TRBD1. The CDR3 runs 15 residues. CDR1 and CDR2 (germline): SGHRS, YFSETQ. Unmatched junction bases numbered 6, after V lost 4 bases and J lost 3 bases. Partial CDR3 DNA: TGCGCCAGCAGCCGGGACAGATCATACACCGGGGAG. Translating gives CASSRDRSYTGE. The entire CDR3 reads CASSRDRSYTGELFF.

As regards this clone: The CDR3 end lies 3 residues beyond the end of the read and is filled in from the germline J gene. The chain couples TRBV18 to TRBJ2-2; tentatively, D is TRBD1 (5 bases). Germline CDR1 reads KGHSH; CDR2 reads LQKENI. The CDR3 totals 14 residues. The sequenced part of the CDR3 DNA is TGTGCCAGCTCACCGGACAAGGGCAATTCAACG. Its protein is CASSPDKGNST. The CDR3 as a whole reads CASSPDKGNSTLFF.

A word on this clone: The CDR3 extends 3 residues past the end of the read, so its final part is completed from the germline J gene. The chain is built from TRBV18 and TRBJ1-1; possible D gene TRBD1, 6 bases. This CDR3 has 17 residues. V lost 2 bases to trimming and J lost 0 bases, with 16 bases between them. Germline CDR1 KGHSH, CDR2 LQKENI. CDR3 protein: CASSPRGTVELNTEAFF. CDR3 DNA (partial): TGTGCCAGCTCACCAAGGGGGACCGTGGAGTTGAACACTGAA.

For this clone: Sequence at one end of the junction differs from germline and may be a read error. Coverage ceases 3 residues before the CDR3 finishes, and the germline J gene fills in the end. The chain is built from TRBV19 and TRBJ2-5; 12 bases are a match to TRBD2. CDR1 and CDR2 from the germline V gene are LNHDA and SQIVND (reference sequence). This CDR3 is 14 amino acids long. CDR3 sequence reads: CASSIGLAGETQYF. The sequenced CDR3 bases are TGTGCCAGTAGCATAGGACTAGCGGGGGAGACC.

With regard to this clone: The read stops 3 residues short of the end of the CDR3; the missing end is completed from the germline J gene. The chain links TRBV13 to TRBJ2-7, with 8 bases matching TRBD1. Germline values: CDR1 PRHDT, CDR2 FYEKMQ (reference sequence). The V segment lost 5 bases and the J segment 6 bases; nucleotides outside the gene matches: 24. The CDR3 is made up of 19 amino acids. CDR3 bases read: TGTGCCAGCAGCCAAAGCTTCCCGGGACAGGATAGTCAGGGCCCCGAG. Its protein is CASSQSFPGQDSQGPE. The whole CDR3 is CASSQSFPGQDSQGPEQYF. Variable domain in full (rest from reference TRBV13 and TRBJ2-7): AAGVIQSPRHLIKEKRETATLKCYPIPRHDTVYWYQQGPGQDPQFLISFYEKMQSDKGSIPDRFSAQQFSDYHSELNMSSLELGDSALYFCASSQSFPGQDSQGPEQYFGPGTRLTVT.

CDR3 sequence: CASSLGQGYLNYGYTF. The sequenced part of the CDR3 DNA is TGCGCCAGCAGCTTGGGACAGGGATATCTAAACTATGGC. The J gene is TRBJ1-2, the V gene TRBV5-1; TRBD1 matches 7 bases. The CDR3 end falls 3 residues outside the read, so it is completed with the germline J gene. CDR3 length: 16 amino acids. Germline V gene lookup returns CDR1 SGHRS and CDR2 YFSETQ. The J segment lost 2 bases and the V segment lost 0 bases, leaving 7 bases of the junction unmatched.

A word on this clone: Coverage ceases 3 residues before the CDR3 finishes, and the germline J gene fills in the end. V gene TRBV7-8 combines with J gene TRBJ1-6, with 7 nucleotides matching TRBD1. The CDR3 spans 15 residues. Germline trimming cut 5 bases from V and 6 bases from J; bases unmatched to any gene: 7. CDR1 and CDR2 from the germline V gene are SGHVS and FQNEAQ. CDR3 amino acids: CASSTDRVANSPLHF. The sequenced CDR3 bases are TGTGCCAGCAGCACCGACAGGGTCGCTAATTCACCC.

Note on this clone: The read falls 3 residues short of the CDR3 end, and the missing part is taken from the germline J gene. J is TRBJ2-2 and V is TRBV18, with unresolved D. The CDR3 has 14 amino acids. Germline CDR1 reads KGHSH; CDR2 reads LQKENI. The part of the CDR3 DNA that was read is TGTGCCAGCTCACCCAGAGCAACTAATGAAAAG. Protein sequence: CASSPRATNEK. The full CDR3 protein reads CASSPRATNEKLFF.

About this clone itself: The read is 3 residues too short to cover the CDR3 end, so that end is filled in from the germline J gene. J is TRBJ2-7 and V is TRBV5-1, with D unclear. CDR3 size: 13 residues. The V and J ends lost 0 bases and 2 bases respectively, with 6 bases between them. Germline CDR1 is SGHRS and CDR2 is YFSETQ. CDR3 sequence reads: CASSLATAYEQYF. The CDR3 bases that were read are TGCGCCAGCAGCTTGGCCACAGCCTACGAG.

Comments on this clone: The read falls 3 residues short of the CDR3 end, and the missing part is taken from the germline J gene. V gene TRBV6-4 combines with J gene TRBJ2-2; the D is unclear. V was pared by 2 bases and J by 3 bases, with 4 bases between. This CDR3 spans 13 amino acids. The germline CDR1 and CDR2 sequences are MRHNA and SNTAGT. The part of the CDR3 DNA that was read is TGTGCCAGCAGTGACCGGGACACCGGGGAG. Translation: CASSDRDTGE. In full, the CDR3 reads CASSDRDTGELFF.

Details on this clone: The read terminates 3 residues before the CDR3 end, so the remaining end is supplied by the germline J gene. The chain employs TRBV18 and TRBJ1-1, with 10 bases fitting TRBD1. The length of the CDR3 is 15 residues. Germline V gene lookup returns CDR1 KGHSH and CDR2 LQKENI. The CDR3 loop reads CASSLGQGRTYEAFF. The sequenced CDR3 bases are TGTGCCAGCTCACTGGGACAGGGGCGAACCTACGAG.

Concerning this clone itself: The sequence runs out 3 residues before the end of the CDR3; the remainder is reconstructed from the germline J gene. V and J are TRBV5-1 and TRBJ2-5, with TRBD1 matching 10 bases. Looked up from germline, CDR1 is SGHRS and CDR2 is YFSETQ. CDR3 length: 16 residues. V lost 3 bases, J lost 2 bases, and 7 bases stayed unmatched. The CDR3 sequence: CASSYGQGGKQETQYF. The CDR3 DNA, read in part, is TGCGCCAGCAGCTACGGACAGGGGGGGAAACAAGAGACC.

As regards this clone: The read finishes 3 residues shy of the CDR3 end, and the germline J gene is used to complete it. This chain joins TRBV19 and TRBJ2-1; TRBD2 matches at 7 bases. The CDR3 has 16 amino acids. Per the germline V gene, CDR1 is LNHDA and CDR2 is SQIVND (reference sequence). J gave up 3 bases and V 5 bases, and 10 bases lay outside the gene matches. The part of the CDR3 DNA that was read is TGTGCCAGTAGTCCCCAAAGCGGGACCAGCTACAATGAG. It specifies CASSPQSGTSYNE. The CDR3 reads in full as CASSPQSGTSYNEQFF. Complete variable domain (other parts from reference TRBV19 and TRBJ2-1): DGGITQSPKYLFRKEGQNVTLSCEQNLNHDAMYWYRQDPGQGLRLIYYSQIVNDFQKGDIAEGYSVSREKKESFPLTVTSAQKNPTAFYLCASSPQSGTSYNEQFFGPGTRLTVL.

A note on this clone: Read data end 3 residues before the CDR3 end; the end is taken from the germline J gene. J is TRBJ2-3 and V is TRBV7-3; D may be TRBD2 (5 bases). Germline-derived CDR1 and CDR2 are SGHTA and FQGTGA. The CDR3 contains 14 residues. Trimming shortened V by 1 base and J by 4 bases, and 9 bases separated the two germline ends. CDR3 DNA (partial): TGTGCCAGCAGCTTAATCGGCGGGCCAGATACG. Its translation: CASSLIGGPDT. The CDR3 in full is CASSLIGGPDTQYF.

CDR3 bases read: TGTGCCAGCAGCTCCCCCCGCGGTAGCAATCAGCCG. Protein product: CASSSPRGSNQP. The whole CDR3 region reads CASSSPRGSNQPQYF. The chain combines TRBV7-2 with TRBJ2-3, with D unclear. The DNA ends 3 residues before the CDR3 does, and the rest of the CDR3 is filled in from the germline J gene. The germline V gene encodes CDR1 SGHTA and CDR2 FQGNSA. The CDR3 has 15 residues.